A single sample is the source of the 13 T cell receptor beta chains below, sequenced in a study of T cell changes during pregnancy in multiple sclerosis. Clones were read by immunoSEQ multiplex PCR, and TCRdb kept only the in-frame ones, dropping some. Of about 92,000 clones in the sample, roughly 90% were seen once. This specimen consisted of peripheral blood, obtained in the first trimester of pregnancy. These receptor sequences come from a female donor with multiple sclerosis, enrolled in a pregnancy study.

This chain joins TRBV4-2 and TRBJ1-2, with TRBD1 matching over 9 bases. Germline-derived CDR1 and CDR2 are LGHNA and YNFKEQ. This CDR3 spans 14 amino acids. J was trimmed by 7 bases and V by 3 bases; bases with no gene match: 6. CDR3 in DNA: TGTGCCAGCAGCCAGGACAGGGGCCCCCTTGGCTACACCTTC. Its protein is CASSQDRGPLGYTF.

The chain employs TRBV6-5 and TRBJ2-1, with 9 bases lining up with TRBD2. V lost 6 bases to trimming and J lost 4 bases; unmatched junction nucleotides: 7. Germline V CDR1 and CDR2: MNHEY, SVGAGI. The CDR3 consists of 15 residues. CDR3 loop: CASSPGTSPYNEQFF. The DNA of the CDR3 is TGTGCCAGCAGCCCCGGGACTAGCCCTTACAATGAGCAGTTCTTC.

Here the CDR3 DNA reads TGTGCCAGCAGTGAAGGGGCCAGATATGGCTACACCTTC. The encoded protein is CASSEGARYGYTF. The V gene is TRBV25-1, the J gene TRBJ1-2, with a possible D match to TRBD1 (5 bases). Trimming removed 2 bases from V and 5 bases from J, with 9 bases in between. The CDR3 runs 13 residues. CDR1 and CDR2 from the germline V gene are MGHDK and SYGVNS.

The CDR3 DNA reads TGCGCCAGCAGCCAAGGGGCGGGGCCCTACGAGCAGTACTTC. It codes for CASSQGAGPYEQYF. The V gene is TRBV4-1, the J gene TRBJ2-7; D might be TRBD2 (6 bases). This CDR3 is 14 amino acids long. In germline, CDR1 is MGHRA, CDR2 YSYEKL. Trimming stripped 1 base from V and 2 bases from J, with 9 bases between.

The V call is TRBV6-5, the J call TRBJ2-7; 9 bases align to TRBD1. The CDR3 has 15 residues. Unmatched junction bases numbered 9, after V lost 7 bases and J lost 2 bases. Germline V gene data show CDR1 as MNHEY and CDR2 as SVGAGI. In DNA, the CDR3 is TGTGCCAGCACCCCCGGGACAGGGTACCCCTACGAGCAGTACTTC. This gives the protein CASTPGTGYPYEQYF.

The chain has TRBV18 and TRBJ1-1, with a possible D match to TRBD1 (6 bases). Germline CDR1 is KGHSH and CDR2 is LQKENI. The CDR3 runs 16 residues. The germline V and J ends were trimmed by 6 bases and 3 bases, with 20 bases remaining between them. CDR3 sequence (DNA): TGTGCCAGCTCGCCTATTCAACAGGGAATTTACACTGAAGCTTTCTTT. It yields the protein CASSPIQQGIYTEAFF.

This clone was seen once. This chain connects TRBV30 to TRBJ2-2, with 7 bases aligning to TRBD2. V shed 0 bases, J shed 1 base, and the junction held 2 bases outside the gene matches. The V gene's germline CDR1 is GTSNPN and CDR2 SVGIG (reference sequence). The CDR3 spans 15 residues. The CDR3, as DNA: TGTGCCTGGAGTGTGGGAGGGATGAACACCGGGGAGCTGTTTTTT. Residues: CAWSVGGMNTGELFF.

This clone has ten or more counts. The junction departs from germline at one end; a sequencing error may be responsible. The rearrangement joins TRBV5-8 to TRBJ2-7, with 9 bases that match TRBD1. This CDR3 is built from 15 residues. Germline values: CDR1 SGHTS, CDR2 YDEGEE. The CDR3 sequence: CASSQSGTGSSRLDF. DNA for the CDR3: TGTGCCAGCAGCCAATCCGGGACAGGGAGCTCGCGACTGGACTTC.

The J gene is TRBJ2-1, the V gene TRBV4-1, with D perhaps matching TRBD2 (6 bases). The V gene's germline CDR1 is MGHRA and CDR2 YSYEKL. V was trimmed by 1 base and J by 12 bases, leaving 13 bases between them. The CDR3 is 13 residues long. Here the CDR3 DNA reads TGCGCCAGCAGCCAAGGCTCAGGGACTTCGCAGTTCTTC. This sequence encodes CASSQGSGTSQFF.

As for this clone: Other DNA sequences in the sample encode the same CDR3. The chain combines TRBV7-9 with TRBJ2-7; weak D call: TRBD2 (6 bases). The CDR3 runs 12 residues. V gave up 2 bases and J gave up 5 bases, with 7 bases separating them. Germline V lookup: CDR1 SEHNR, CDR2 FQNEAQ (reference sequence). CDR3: CASSLTGDEQYF. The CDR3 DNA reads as TGTGCCAGCAGCTTAACGGGGGACGAGCAGTACTTC.

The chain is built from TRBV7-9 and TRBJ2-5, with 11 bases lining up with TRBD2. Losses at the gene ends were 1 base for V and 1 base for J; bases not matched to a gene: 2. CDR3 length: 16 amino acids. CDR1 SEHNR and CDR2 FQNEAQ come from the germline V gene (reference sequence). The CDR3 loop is CASSLGTSGSQETQYF. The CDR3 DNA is TGTGCCAGCAGCTTAGGTACTAGCGGGAGCCAAGAGACCCAGTACTTC.

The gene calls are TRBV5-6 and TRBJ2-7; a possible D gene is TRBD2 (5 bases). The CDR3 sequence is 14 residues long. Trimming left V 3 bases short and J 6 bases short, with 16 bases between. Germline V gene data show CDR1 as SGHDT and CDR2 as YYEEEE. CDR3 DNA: TGTGCCAGCAGCTATATGGGAGCAACCCGCGAGCAGTACTTC. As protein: CASSYMGATREQYF.

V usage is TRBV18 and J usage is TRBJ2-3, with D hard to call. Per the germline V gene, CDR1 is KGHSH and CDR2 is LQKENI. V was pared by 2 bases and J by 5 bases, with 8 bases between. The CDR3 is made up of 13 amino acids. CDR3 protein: CASSPSSGDTQYF. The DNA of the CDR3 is TGTGCCAGCTCACCAAGTTCGGGAGATACGCAGTATTTT. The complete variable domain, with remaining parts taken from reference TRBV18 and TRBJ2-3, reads NAGVMQNPRHLVRRRGQEARLRCSPMKGHSHVYWYRQLPEEGLKFMVYLQKENIIDESGMPKERFSAEFPKEGPSILRIQQVVRGDSAAYFCASSPSSGDTQYFGPGTRLTVL.